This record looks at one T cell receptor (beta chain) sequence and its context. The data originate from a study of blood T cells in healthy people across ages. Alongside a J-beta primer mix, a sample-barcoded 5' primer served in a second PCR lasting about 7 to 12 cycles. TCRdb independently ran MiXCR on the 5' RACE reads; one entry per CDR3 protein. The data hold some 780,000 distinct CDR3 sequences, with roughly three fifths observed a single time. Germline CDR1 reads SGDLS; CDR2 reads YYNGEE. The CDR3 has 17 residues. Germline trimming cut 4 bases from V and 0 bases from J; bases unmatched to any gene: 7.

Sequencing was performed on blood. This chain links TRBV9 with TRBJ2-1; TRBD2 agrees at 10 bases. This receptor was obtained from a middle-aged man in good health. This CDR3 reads CASSLDSSGSSYNEQFF. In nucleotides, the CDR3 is TGTGCCAGCAGCTTGGATTCTAGCGGGAGCTCCTACAATGAGCAGTTCTTC.